A single sample is the source of the 8 T cell receptor beta chains below, sequenced in a study of T cell repertoires in cytomegalovirus infection. These TCRs are of unknown antigen specificity. Via MiXCR, TCRdb re-called the reads, giving one row per CDR3 protein. The table records around 100,000 distinct CDR3 sequences, around 10% of them present only once. Sequencing was performed on PBMCs, sequenced either directly or after in vitro stimulation (not recorded which). The receptors stem from a human donor in good health (CMV status not recorded). Some clones in this sample may be carry-over from other donors' samples.

This clonotype appeared a few times. The chain is built from TRBV7-9 and TRBJ2-1; TRBD2 is a possible D gene (6 bases). The CDR3 has 16 amino acids. V lost 1 base and J lost 5, with 15 bases in between. Looked up from germline, CDR1 is SEHNR and CDR2 is FQNEAQ (reference sequence). CDR3 DNA sequence: TGTGCCAGCAGCTTAGGGCCGGGACTCCAGAACAATGAGCAGTTCTTC. Protein sequence: CASSLGPGLQNNEQFF.

This clonotype was detected many times. V is TRBV11-1 and J is TRBJ2-7; D gene unclear. The CDR3 is 15 amino acids. Trimming left V 5 bases short and J 2 bases short, with 16 bases between. The germline V gene encodes CDR1 SGHAT and CDR2 FQDESV (reference sequence). The CDR3 is CASSPYTGRPYEQYF. The CDR3 bases are TGTGCCAGCAGCCCCTATACCGGACGGCCCTACGAGCAGTACTTC.

The genes are TRBV2 and TRBJ2-1, with 7 nucleotides matching TRBD2. Germline V gene lookup returns CDR1 SNHLY and CDR2 FYNNEI. The J segment lost 2 bases and the V segment lost 0 bases, leaving 4 bases of the junction unmatched. The CDR3 sequence is 16 residues long. The CDR3 spells CASSEARAGAYNEQFF. As DNA, the CDR3 is TGTGCCAGCAGTGAAGCGCGTGCGGGAGCCTACAATGAGCAGTTCTTC.

At least ten counts were recorded for this clonotype. The genes are TRBV10-3 and TRBJ1-2; no firm D call. Germline V gene sequence: CDR1 ENHRY, CDR2 SYGVKD. The CDR3 is 14 amino acids. V was cut by 5 bases and J by 0 bases, with 10 bases left in between. The CDR3, as DNA: TGTGCCATCAGTCGGGCCACAGCTAACTATGGCTACACCTTC. It encodes CAISRATANYGYTF.

The V gene is TRBV10-3, the J gene TRBJ1-5, with 8 bases identical to TRBD1. The CDR3 consists of 14 residues. The J segment lost 2 bases and the V segment lost 10 bases, leaving 7 bases of the junction unmatched. Germline CDR1 ENHRY, CDR2 SYGVKD. CDR3 residues: CATDDRGRNQPQHF. CDR3 sequence (DNA): TGTGCCACTGATGACAGGGGTCGCAATCAGCCCCAGCATTTT.

This clonotype was detected many times. The chain links TRBV7-2 to TRBJ2-3; unclear D gene. The CDR3 loop spans 15 amino acids. Germline CDR1 SGHTA, CDR2 FQGNSA. V lost 1 base and J lost 2, with 10 bases in between. The CDR3 DNA is TGTGCCAGCAGCTTAGGGCCAGGCCACACAGATACGCAGTATTTT. The encoded protein is CASSLGPGHTDTQYF.

V is TRBV20-1 and J is TRBJ2-3; the match to TRBD2 covers 7 bases. The V gene's germline CDR1 is DFQATT and CDR2 SNEGSKA (reference sequence). The length of the CDR3 is 16 residues. With 1 base clipped from V and 5 bases from J, the junction kept 12 bases outside the gene matches. The CDR3 is CSARGGGGGPVDTQYF. In DNA form, the CDR3 reads TGCAGTGCTAGAGGTGGGGGGGGAGGGCCGGTAGATACGCAGTATTTT.

This clonotype appeared a few times. The rearrangement joins TRBV27 to TRBJ2-5; 10 bases agree with TRBD2. Germline V gene sequence: CDR1 MNHEY, CDR2 SMNVEV (reference sequence). Trimming at V came to 5 bases and at J to 4 bases, leaving 7 bases not matched to a gene. The length of the CDR3 is 15 residues. The CDR3 DNA sequence: TGTGCCAGCAGTCCTTGGGGACTAGCGTCAGAGACCCAGTACTTC. This gives the protein CASSPWGLASETQYF.